The following is a TCR beta chain sequence with its context. The V gene lost 0 bases and the J gene lost 0 bases, with 9 bases spanning the gap. Germline CDR1 and CDR2: SGHRS and YFSETQ. The CDR3 totals 15 residues. These data are taken from a study of low-dose radiotherapy and immunotherapy resistance in tumors. TRAV- and TRBV-specific primers, spanning alpha and beta chains, primed first-strand cDNA. A constant-region primer paired with the V-primer adapter amplified TCRs over approximately 18 PCR cycles. Via MiXCR, TCRdb re-called the reads, giving one row per CDR3 protein. Altogether around 10,000 distinct CDR3 sequences are present, approximately 55% being singletons, with the ten largest covering roughly 8%.

The TCR comes from a human donor with advanced metastatic prostate, ovarian, gallbladder or colorectal cancer (not recorded which). This table probably holds off-target reads from a library built for another chain. The chain couples TRBV5-1 to TRBJ1-1; D gene uncertain. CDR3 nucleotides: TGCGCCAGCAGCTTGGAGGTCAGCCTGAACACTGAAGCTTTCTTT. Residues: CASSLEVSLNTEAFF.